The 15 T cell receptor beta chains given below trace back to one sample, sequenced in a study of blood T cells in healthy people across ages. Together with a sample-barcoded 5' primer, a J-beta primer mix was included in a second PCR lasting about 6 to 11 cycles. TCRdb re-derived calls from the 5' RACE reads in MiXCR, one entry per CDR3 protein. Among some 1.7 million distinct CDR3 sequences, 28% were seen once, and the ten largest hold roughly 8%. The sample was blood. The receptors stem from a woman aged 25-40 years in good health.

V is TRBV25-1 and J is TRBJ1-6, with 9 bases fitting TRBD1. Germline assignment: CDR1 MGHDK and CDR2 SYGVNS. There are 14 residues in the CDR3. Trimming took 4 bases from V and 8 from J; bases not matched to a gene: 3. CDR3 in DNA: TGTGCCAGCAGTGGACAGGGGGTAGATTCACCCCTCCACTTT. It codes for CASSGQGVDSPLHF.

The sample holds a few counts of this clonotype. DNA of the CDR3: TGCGCCAGCAGCCAAGGGACAGGGGGAACTACGAACACCGGGGAGCTGTTTTTT. It translates to CASSQGTGGTTNTGELFF. The genes are TRBV4-3 and TRBJ2-2; 10 bases match TRBD1. Germline V gene data show CDR1 as LGHNA and CDR2 as YSLEER. V lost 1 base and J lost 0; bases outside the gene matches: 5. The CDR3 contains 18 residues.

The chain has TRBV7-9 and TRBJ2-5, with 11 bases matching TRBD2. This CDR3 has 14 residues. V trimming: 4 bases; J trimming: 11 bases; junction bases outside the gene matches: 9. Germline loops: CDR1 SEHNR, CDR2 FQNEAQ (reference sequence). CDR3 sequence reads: CASSSLAGGVEQYF. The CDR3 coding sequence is TGTGCCAGCAGCTCCCTAGCGGGGGGCGTTGAGCAGTACTTC.

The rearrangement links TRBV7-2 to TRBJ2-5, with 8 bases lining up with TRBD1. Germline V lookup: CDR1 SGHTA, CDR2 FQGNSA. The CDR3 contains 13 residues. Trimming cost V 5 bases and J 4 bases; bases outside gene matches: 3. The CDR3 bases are TGTGCCAGCAGCGACGGACAGGGAGAGACCCAGTACTTC. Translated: CASSDGQGETQYF. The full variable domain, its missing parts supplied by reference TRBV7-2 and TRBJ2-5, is GAGVSQSPSNKVTEKGKDVELRCDPISGHTALYWYRQSLGQGLEFLIYFQGNSAPDKSGLPSDRFSAERTGGSVSTLTIQRTQQEDSAVYLCASSDGQGETQYFGPGTRLLVL.

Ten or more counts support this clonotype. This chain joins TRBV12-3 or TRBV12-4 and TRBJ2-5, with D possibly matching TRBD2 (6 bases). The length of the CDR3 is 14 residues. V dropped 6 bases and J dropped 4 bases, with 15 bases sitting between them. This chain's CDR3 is CASSPGLPPETQYF. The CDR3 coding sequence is TGTGCCAGCAGCCCGGGACTCCCCCCAGAGACCCAGTACTTC.

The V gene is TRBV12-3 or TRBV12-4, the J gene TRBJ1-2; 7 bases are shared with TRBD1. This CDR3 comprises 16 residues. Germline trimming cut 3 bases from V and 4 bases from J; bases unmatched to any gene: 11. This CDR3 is CASSLGEGARGYGYTF. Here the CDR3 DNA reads TGTGCCAGCAGTTTGGGAGAGGGGGCGCGCGGCTATGGCTACACCTTC.

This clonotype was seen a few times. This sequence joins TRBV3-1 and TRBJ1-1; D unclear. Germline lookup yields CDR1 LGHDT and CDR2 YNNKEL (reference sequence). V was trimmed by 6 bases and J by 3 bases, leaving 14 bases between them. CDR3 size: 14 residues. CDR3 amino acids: CASSRNWADTEAFF. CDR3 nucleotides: TGTGCCAGCAGTAGAAACTGGGCGGACACTGAAGCTTTCTTT.

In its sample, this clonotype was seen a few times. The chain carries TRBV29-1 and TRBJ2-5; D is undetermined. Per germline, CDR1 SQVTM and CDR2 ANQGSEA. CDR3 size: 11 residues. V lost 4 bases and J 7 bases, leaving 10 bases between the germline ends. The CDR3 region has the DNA TGCAGCGTTGCGGACCCTGGGACCCAGTACTTC. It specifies CSVADPGTQYF.

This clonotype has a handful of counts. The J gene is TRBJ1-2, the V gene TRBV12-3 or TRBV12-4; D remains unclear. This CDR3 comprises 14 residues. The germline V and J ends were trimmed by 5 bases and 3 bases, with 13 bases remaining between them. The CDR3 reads CASSRTEAYYGYTF. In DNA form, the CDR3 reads TGTGCCAGCAGTCGGACCGAGGCTTACTATGGCTACACCTTC.

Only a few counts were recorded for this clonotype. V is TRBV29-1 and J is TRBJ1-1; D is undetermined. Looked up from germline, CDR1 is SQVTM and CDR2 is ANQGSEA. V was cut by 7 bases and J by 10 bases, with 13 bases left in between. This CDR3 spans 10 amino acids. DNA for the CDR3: TGCAGCGCCCAACAGTTCGCAGCTTTCTTT. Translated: CSAQQFAAFF.

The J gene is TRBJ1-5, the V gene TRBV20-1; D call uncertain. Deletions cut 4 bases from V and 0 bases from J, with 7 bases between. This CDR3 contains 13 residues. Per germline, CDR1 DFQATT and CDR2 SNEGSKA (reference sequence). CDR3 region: CSATQDSNQPQHF. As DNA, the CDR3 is TGCAGTGCTACCCAGGATAGCAATCAGCCCCAGCATTTT.

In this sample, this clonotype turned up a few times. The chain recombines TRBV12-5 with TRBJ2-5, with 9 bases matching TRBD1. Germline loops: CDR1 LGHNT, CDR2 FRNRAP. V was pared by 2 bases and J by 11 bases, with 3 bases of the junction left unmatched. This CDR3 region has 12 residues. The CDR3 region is CASGLSGQGQYF. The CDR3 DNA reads TGTGCTAGTGGTTTGTCGGGACAGGGACAGTACTTC. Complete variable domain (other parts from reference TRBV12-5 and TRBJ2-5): DARVTQTPRHKVTEMGQEVTMRCQPILGHNTVFWYRQTMMQGLELLAYFRNRAPLDDSGMPKDRFSAEMPDATLATLKIQPSEPRDSAVYFCASGLSGQGQYFGPGTRLLVL.

In nucleotides, the CDR3 is TGTGCCAGCAGTGACAGGCCCGATGTTCGAAAACTGTTTTTT. Protein sequence: CASSDRPDVRKLFF. The rearrangement links TRBV6-2 or TRBV6-3 to TRBJ1-4, with D perhaps matching TRBD1 (6 bases). V lost 5 bases and J 10 bases, leaving 17 bases between the germline ends. The CDR3 runs 14 residues. The germline CDR1 and CDR2 sequences are MNHEY and SVGEGT.

DNA for the CDR3: TGTGCCAGCAGCTCCCCCCGGACGGGTTATGGCTACACCTTC. Encoded protein: CASSSPRTGYGYTF. V gene TRBV6-2 or TRBV6-3 combines with J gene TRBJ1-2; D ambiguous. Per the germline V gene, CDR1 is MNHEY and CDR2 is SVGEGT. Trimming removed 6 bases at V and 5 bases at J, with 16 bases between. The length of the CDR3 is 14 residues.

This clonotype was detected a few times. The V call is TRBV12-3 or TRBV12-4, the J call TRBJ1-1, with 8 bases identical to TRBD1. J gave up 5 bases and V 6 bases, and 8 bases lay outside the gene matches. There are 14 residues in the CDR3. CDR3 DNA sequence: TGTGCCAGCAGACCCGACAGGGGCAGGACTGAAGCTTTCTTT. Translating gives CASRPDRGRTEAFF.